The 9 T cell receptor beta chains below all came from one sample that was sequenced in a study of identical twins. Each CDR3 protein is one row after TCRdb ran MiXCR on the 5' RACE reads. Of fewer than 550,000 distinct CDR3 sequences listed, roughly an eighth are singletons. Separately, the same data were catalogued under a study of yellow fever vaccine responses in identical twins.

The sample consisted of CD4+ T cells sorted from blood. The receptors stem from a woman younger than 35 in good health.

This clonotype was observed a handful of times. The genes are TRBV5-1 and TRBJ2-5, with TRBD2 as a possible D gene (5 bases). V was clipped by 0 bases and J by 7 bases, with 13 bases between them. There are 14 residues in the CDR3. CDR1 SGHRS and CDR2 YFSETQ come from the germline V gene. The CDR3 reads CASSLGEIRGTQYF. As DNA, the CDR3 is TGCGCCAGCAGCTTGGGGGAGATCCGAGGGACCCAGTACTTC.

In this sample, this clonotype turned up many times. This chain connects TRBV7-2 to TRBJ1-2, with D uncertain. The germline V gene encodes CDR1 SGHTA and CDR2 FQGNSA. V lost 8 bases to trimming and J lost 8 bases, with 27 bases between them. The CDR3 is 16 residues long. Written as DNA, the CDR3 is TGTGCCAGCGGAGGTGTCGCTAAGGGAGGAACGGAGGGCTACACCTTC. Its translation: CASGGVAKGGTEGYTF.

This clonotype was observed a few times. The J gene is TRBJ2-7, the V gene TRBV5-6; 8 bases match TRBD1. V was pared by 3 bases and J by 6 bases, with 5 bases of the junction left unmatched. The CDR3 covers 13 residues. Germline CDR1 and CDR2: SGHDT and YYEEEE. The CDR3 nucleotides are TGTGCCAGCAGCTCGACAGGGGTTTTCGAGCAGTACTTC. This gives the protein CASSSTGVFEQYF.

This clonotype was found a few times. The CDR3 DNA reads TGTGCCAGCAGCTTATGGGTTAGCGGGGGGCAGGGTACGCAGTATTTT. Translation gives CASSLWVSGGQGTQYF. This chain links TRBV7-2 with TRBJ2-3; 10 positions agree with TRBD2. The germline V gene has CDR1 SGHTA and CDR2 FQGNSA. CDR3 length: 16 residues. The V and J ends lost 2 bases and 8 bases, in that order; junction bases with no gene match: 10. The variable domain in full, with the rest retrieved from reference TRBV7-2 and TRBJ2-3, is GAGVSQSPSNKVTEKGKDVELRCDPISGHTALYWYRQSLGQGLEFLIYFQGNSAPDKSGLPSDRFSAERTGGSVSTLTIQRTQQEDSAVYLCASSLWVSGGQGTQYFGPGTRLTVL.

This clonotype was detected only a few times. This chain links TRBV12-3 or TRBV12-4 with TRBJ2-1; no clear D. V lost 1 base, J lost 5 bases, and 6 bases lay in between. The CDR3 is 13 amino acids. This chain's CDR3 is CASSLVGNNEQFF. The CDR3 DNA sequence: TGTGCCAGCAGTTTAGTGGGGAACAATGAGCAGTTCTTC.

In this sample, this clonotype turned up once. A read error is possible here, since a much larger clone lies one base away. The chain links TRBV10-3 to TRBJ2-3, with 12 bases fitting TRBD2. J lost 4 bases, V lost 6 bases, and 2 bases had no gene match. The CDR3 extends over 14 amino acids. Per the germline V gene, CDR1 is ENHRY and CDR2 is SYGVKD. The CDR3 nucleotides read TGTGCCATCAGGACTAGCGGGAGCGCAGATACGCAGTATTTT. It codes for CAIRTSGSADTQYF.

This clonotype was observed a handful of times. J is TRBJ2-4 and V is TRBV5-6, with a weak D call TRBD1 (6 bases). V was shortened by 1 base and J by 3 bases, with 8 bases between the two germline ends. Germline V gives CDR1 SGHDT, CDR2 YYEEEE. The CDR3 length is 14 residues. This CDR3 is CASSLRGSKNIQYF. In DNA form, the CDR3 reads TGTGCCAGCAGCTTGAGGGGGAGCAAAAACATTCAGTACTTC.

Details on this clonotype: At one end, the junction sequence differs from germline, possibly due to a read error. J is TRBJ2-1 and V is TRBV3-1, with D unclear. There are 15 residues in the CDR3. Germline V gene sequence: CDR1 LGHDT, CDR2 YNNKEL (reference sequence). In DNA, the CDR3 is TGTGCCGGCAGCCAAGATGACCCCCCACACAATGAGCAGTTCTTC. This encodes CAGSQDDPPHNEQFF.

There are a few counts of this clonotype. The chain links TRBV20-1 to TRBJ2-3; 12 bases fit TRBD2. The V gene end was trimmed by 4 bases and the J gene end by 3 bases; junction bases not matched to a gene: 8. The germline V gene has CDR1 DFQATT and CDR2 SNEGSKA (reference sequence). This CDR3 contains 16 residues. CDR3 in amino acids: CSAIGLAGGPTDTQYF. CDR3 DNA sequence: TGCAGTGCTATTGGGCTAGCGGGGGGGCCGACAGATACGCAGTATTTT.